The entry that follows covers one T cell receptor (beta chain) sequence. What it binds is not known. The entry originates in a study of T cells after posttransplantation cyclophosphamide. Whole-study results and caveats: Later blood repertoires were often dominated by clones from the donor CD8+ memory compartment. After PTCy, TRB diversity resembled that of CNI/methotrexate controls. TRB overlap between skin or GI tissue T cells and blood was limited.

The CDR3 length is 16 residues. The V and J ends lost 6 bases and 4 bases, in that order; junction bases with no gene match: 10. Germline values: CDR1 ENHRY, CDR2 SYGVKD. The protocol was immunoSEQ multiplex PCR, while the TCRdb copy is restricted to in-frame clones and leaves out a portion. The sample has some 49,000 clones; about 90% are singletons. V is TRBV10-3 and J is TRBJ2-5; 11 bases are shared with TRBD1. The receptor comes from a woman in her fifties or sixties in good health and a related stem cell transplant donor. Specimen: PBMCs. CDR3 sequence: CAISETGTGGAETQYF. The DNA of the CDR3 is TGTGCCATCAGCGAAACCGGGACAGGGGGTGCAGAGACCCAGTACTTC.